These 16 T cell receptor beta chains were all obtained from the same sample, sequenced in a study of early T cells in non-severe SARS-CoV-2 infection. TCRdb re-analysed the 5' RACE reads in MiXCR, keeping a single row per CDR3 protein. The data contain 100,000 to 150,000 distinct CDR3 sequences, more than 13% of them singletons. Sequencing was performed on whole blood. Receptor source: an adult who was a healthcare worker with PCR-confirmed SARS-CoV-2 infection or an uninfected control (not recorded which).

This clonotype has more than one count but fewer than ten. CDR3 DNA: TGTGCCAGCAGCTCAGATACAGATACGCAGTATTTT. Translating it yields CASSSDTDTQYF. The chain recombines TRBV11-3 with TRBJ2-3; D gene ambiguous. There are 12 residues in the CDR3. Germline loops: CDR1 SGHNT, CDR2 YENEEA. The germline V and J ends were trimmed by 4 bases and 3 bases, with 5 bases remaining between them.

This clonotype was counted many times. The rearrangement joins TRBV7-2 to TRBJ1-2; D not certain. CDR3 length equals 15 residues. CDR1 and CDR2 (germline): SGHTA, FQGNSA. With 4 bases removed from V and 1 base from J, the gap between germline ends came to 13 bases. CDR3 sequence reads: CASSYGQARNYGYTF. Written as DNA, the CDR3 is TGTGCCAGCAGCTACGGTCAGGCGCGTAACTATGGCTACACCTTC.

The CDR3 loop is CASSSKRGEQFF. The CDR3 DNA sequence: TGTGCCAGCAGCTCCAAGCGGGGTGAGCAGTTCTTC. The chain couples TRBV11-3 to TRBJ2-1; 7 bases fit TRBD2. V lost 4 bases and J lost 9; bases outside the gene matches: 3. The CDR3 totals 12 residues. CDR1 is SGHNT and CDR2 is YENEEA in the germline V gene.

This chain connects TRBV19 to TRBJ2-7; D may match TRBD1 or TRBD2 (5 bases each). The V end was cut by 5 bases, the J end by 1 base, with 12 bases between. The CDR3 has 14 residues. Looked up from germline, CDR1 is LNHDA and CDR2 is SQIVND (reference sequence). CDR3: CASSVGDGSYEQYF. The CDR3 DNA is TGTGCCAGTAGTGTGGGGGACGGATCCTACGAGCAGTACTTC.

This clonotype occurred a few times. The chain has TRBV4-1 and TRBJ2-3, with 9 bases lining up with TRBD2. There are 18 residues in the CDR3. Germline CDR1 reads MGHRA; CDR2 reads YSYEKL. The ends lost 0 bases at V and 2 bases at J; junction bases unmatched: 9. CDR3 sequence: CASSQDRQRGASTDTQYF. The CDR3 DNA sequence: TGCGCCAGCAGCCAAGACAGGCAGCGGGGGGCTTCCACAGATACGCAGTATTTT.

This clonotype was counted only a few times. This rearrangement joins TRBV3-1 to TRBJ1-1; 10 nucleotides agree with TRBD1. Per germline, CDR1 LGHDT and CDR2 YNNKEL (reference sequence). J gave up 10 bases and V 0 bases, and 8 bases lay outside the gene matches. CDR3 length: 15 amino acids. The CDR3 coding sequence is TGTGCCAGCAGCCAAGATGACGACAGGGGGCATCTAGCTTTCTTT. Translated: CASSQDDDRGHLAFF.

The chain is built from TRBV7-2 and TRBJ2-5, with TRBD2 matching over 15 bases. Per germline, CDR1 SGHTA and CDR2 FQGNSA. This CDR3 has 16 residues. The V segment lost 5 bases and the J segment 4 bases; nucleotides outside the gene matches: 5. The CDR3: CASSPRTSGGAETQYF. CDR3 DNA: TGTGCCAGCAGCCCCAGGACTAGCGGGGGGGCAGAGACCCAGTACTTC.

In the case of this clonotype: Since the CDR3 does not end with the conserved phenylalanine or tryptophan, this likely comes from a read error. The chain couples TRBV29-1 to TRBJ2-1, with D maybe TRBD1 (6 bases). Germline CDR1 SQVTM, CDR2 ANQGSEA. CDR3 length: 14 amino acids. Trimming removed 6 bases at V and 1 base at J, with 13 bases between. The CDR3 nucleotides read TGCAGCGTGAACAGGGTCTTATCCTACAATGAGCAGTTCCTC. This gives the protein CSVNRVLSYNEQFL.

This clonotype was detected only a few times. The gene calls are TRBV12-3 or TRBV12-4 and TRBJ2-2; D not certain. The CDR3 length is 14 residues. V lost 7 bases, J lost 0 bases, and 9 bases lay in between. The CDR3 loop is CASNGAANTGELFF. The CDR3, as DNA: TGTGCCAGCAACGGCGCCGCGAACACCGGGGAGCTGTTTTTT.

To note about this clonotype: At one of its ends the junction is not consistent with the germline gene, which may arise from a read error. The rearrangement links TRBV20-1 to TRBJ2-7; TRBD1 aligns across 8 bases. This CDR3 comprises 15 residues. Germline V lookup: CDR1 DFQATT, CDR2 SNEGSKA (reference sequence). The CDR3 loop reads CSASRTGSGYYEQYF. Here the CDR3 DNA reads TGTAGTGCTAGTAGGACAGGGTCTGGCTACTACGAGCAGTACTTC.

The chain carries TRBV12-3 or TRBV12-4 and TRBJ2-1; 9 bases map to TRBD2. Germline trimming cut 3 bases from V and 5 bases from J; bases unmatched to any gene: 2. CDR3 length equals 14 residues. CDR3 region: CASSLWTSDNEQFF. The DNA for the CDR3 is TGTGCCAGCAGTTTGTGGACTAGCGACAATGAGCAGTTCTTC.

V gene TRBV7-8 combines with J gene TRBJ1-1; D not resolved. V lost 5 bases and J lost 10, with 17 bases in between. Germline lookup yields CDR1 SGHVS and CDR2 FQNEAQ. The CDR3 has 13 residues. The CDR3 DNA is TGTGCCAGCAGCCGTGCGGGCGGAACGGGAGCTTTCTTT. It yields the protein CASSRAGGTGAFF.

This clonotype was counted between two and nine times. This chain links TRBV5-1 with TRBJ1-2; unclear D gene. The V and J ends lost 1 base and 10 bases respectively, with 14 bases between them. Germline CDR1 is SGHRS and CDR2 is YFSETQ. This CDR3 region has 13 residues. CDR3 in amino acids: CASSLRRAEDYTF. As DNA, the CDR3 is TGCGCCAGCAGCTTGAGACGTGCGGAGGACTACACCTTC.

This clonotype has at least ten counts. The chain carries TRBV2 and TRBJ1-2, with 9 bases lining up with TRBD1. The V gene end was trimmed by 0 bases and the J gene end by 2 bases; junction bases not matched to a gene: 1. This CDR3 comprises 15 residues. The germline V gene has CDR1 SNHLY and CDR2 FYNNEI. CDR3 sequence (DNA): TGTGCCAGCAGTGAAGCCGGGACAGGGAACTATGGCTACACCTTC. Amino acid sequence: CASSEAGTGNYGYTF.

J is TRBJ1-1 and V is TRBV30, with D possibly matching TRBD1 (6 bases). CDR3 length equals 17 residues. The germline V and J ends were trimmed by 3 bases and 2 bases, with 22 bases remaining between them. Germline V gene lookup returns CDR1 GTSNPN and CDR2 SVGIG (reference sequence). The CDR3 sequence is CAWRLGSGASFNTEAFF. CDR3 bases: TGTGCCTGGAGGCTAGGTTCAGGGGCCAGCTTTAACACTGAAGCTTTCTTT.

This clonotype was counted between two and nine times. The chain employs TRBV6-1 and TRBJ2-1; D is undetermined. The V gene's germline CDR1 is MNHNS and CDR2 SASEGT. This CDR3 is built from 12 residues. Trimming took 1 base from V and 10 from J, leaving 8 bases between them. The CDR3 DNA is TGTGCCAGCAGTGAAGGGCATGGCGAGCAGTTCTTC. The encoded protein is CASSEGHGEQFF.